Listed below are T cell receptor beta chains from one sample, sequenced in a study of blood T cells in healthy people across ages. TCRdb re-called the 5' RACE reads with MiXCR, one entry per CDR3 protein. The table has approximately 1,000,000 distinct CDR3 sequences, around 43% seen once; the top ten hold 18%. The sequencing input was blood. These receptors were obtained from a woman aged 55-70 years in good health. Both conserved end residues are part of each CDR3. The order of the fields is V gene, D gene, J gene, clone size, CDR3 DNA, CDR3 protein. D genes are given only for firm matches. A row's size may be missing; if present it is once, few, many or a size class.

>TRBV27|TRBD1|TRBJ2-7|few
TGTGCCAGCAGTTTATCGGTAATCGGACAGGTCGCCTACGAGCAGTACTTC
CASSLSVIGQVAYEQYF
>TRBV29-1|TRBD2|TRBJ2-7|.
TGCAGCCCCAGTCCCAGGCGGGAGGGCTCCTACGAGCAGTACTTC
CSPSPRREGSYEQYF
>TRBV2|TRBD2|TRBJ2-1|.
TGTGCCAGCAGTGATCCAGCGGGGGGGGTTAATGAGCAGTTCTTC
CASSDPAGGVNEQFF
>TRBV27|TRBD2|TRBJ2-7|many
TGTGCCAGCAAGGCGGGACTAGATACCTACGAGCAGTACTTC
CASKAGLDTYEQYF
>TRBV20-1|TRBD2|TRBJ2-1|few
TGCAGTGCTCATGAAGCGGGAGGTACTGAGCAGTTCTTC
CSAHEAGGTEQFF
>TRBV5-1|TRBD1|TRBJ2-7|many
TGCGCCAGCAGCCGACAAGTGACAGGGTACGAGCAGTACTTC
CASSRQVTGYEQYF
>TRBV5-1|TRBD2|TRBJ2-7|.
TGCGCCAGCAGGTCCGGGACTACTTCCTACGAGCAGTACTTC
CASRSGTTSYEQYF
>TRBV5-1|.|TRBJ1-5|few
TGCGCCAGCAGCCCTGACTTAAGCAATCAGCCCCAGCATTTT
CASSPDLSNQPQHF
>TRBV9|.|TRBJ1-2|.
TGTGCCAGCAGCCCACCGCTACAGGGCTACACCTTC
CASSPPLQGYTF
>TRBV15|.|TRBJ1-2|.
TGTGCCACCAGCACACCGGGACACTACTATGGCTACACCTTC
CATSTPGHYYGYTF
>TRBV27|.|TRBJ2-7|.
TGTGCCAGCAGCTTAAGGCTAGCCCTTCGGGGCGAGCAGTACTTC
CASSLRLALRGEQYF
>TRBV20-1|.|TRBJ2-5|.
TGCAGTGCTAATTCAGGGGTGGGAGAGACCCAGTACTTC
CSANSGVGETQYF
>TRBV5-1|.|TRBJ1-1|.
TGCGCCAGCAGCGACCAACAGGGCTTCCACACTGAAGCTTTCTTT
CASSDQQGFHTEAFF
>TRBV11-2|TRBD1|TRBJ2-7|.
TGTGCCAGCAGCCGACAGGGGCGCTCCTACGAGCAGTACTTC
CASSRQGRSYEQYF
>TRBV12-3/TRBV12-4|TRBD2|TRBJ2-1|few
TGTGCCAGCAGTGGCGGACTAGCGGACAATGAGCAGTTCTTC
CASSGGLADNEQFF
>TRBV18|.|TRBJ2-3|few
TGTGCCAGCGCATACCCGAGCACAGATACGCAGTATTTT
CASAYPSTDTQYF
>TRBV5-1|TRBD2|TRBJ2-3|.
TGCGCCAGCAGCTTGGTGGCGGGAGGGCGATCAGATACGCAGTATTTT
CASSLVAGGRSDTQYF
>TRBV10-3|.|TRBJ2-3|few
TGTGCCATCAGTAGTCTGGGGAACACAGATACGCAGTATTTT
CAISSLGNTDTQYF
>TRBV29-1|.|TRBJ2-6|.
TGCAGCGTGAGGGGGTCTGGGGCCAACGTCCTGACTTTC
CSVRGSGANVLTF
>TRBV5-1|TRBD2|TRBJ2-1|.
TGCGCCAGCAGCGTGAACGGGAGGGCAGAAGAGCAGTTCTTC
CASSVNGRAEEQFF
>TRBV4-2|.|TRBJ2-7|.
TGTGCCAGCAGCCAAGAGACTAACCGCTACAATGAGCAGTACTTC
CASSQETNRYNEQYF
>TRBV2|TRBD2|TRBJ2-3|.
TGTGCCAGCAGTGAAGCTAGCGGGAGGCCAGATACGCAGTATTTT
CASSEASGRPDTQYF
>TRBV29-1|TRBD2|TRBJ2-5|few
TGCAGCGTTGGACTAGCGGGAGGCGACCAAGAGACCCAGTACTTC
CSVGLAGGDQETQYF
>TRBV10-3|TRBD2|TRBJ2-7|.
TGTGCCATCAGCCCCACAGTCGGCGGGAGGGACAATGAGCAGTACTTC
CAISPTVGGRDNEQYF
>TRBV29-1|TRBD2|TRBJ2-5|.
TGCAGCGCTGAAGATTCGGGAAGCGGGGTCCTGGAGACCCAGTACTTC
CSAEDSGSGVLETQYF
>TRBV12-3/TRBV12-4|.|TRBJ2-4|few
TGTGCCAGCAGTTTTGGTAGGGATGCGGAAAACATTCAGTACTTC
CASSFGRDAENIQYF